Listed below are T cell receptor beta chains from one sample, sequenced in a study of beta chain features in type 1 diabetes. This table comes from immunoSEQ multiplex PCR, and its TCRdb copy is limited to in-frame clones, with some not included. This repertoire shows 600,000 to 700,000 clones, roughly 12% found once; its top ten account for 0.095% to 0.15%. The sequencing sample was made of naive CD4+ T cells from blood. These receptors were collected from a man between 25 and 39 years old with type 1 diabetes. CDR3s include the opening cysteine and the closing phenylalanine or tryptophan. Fields, in order: D gene, CDR3 length, J gene, V gene, clone size, CDR3 protein, CDR3 DNA. The D gene is left open where the match is weak. The size of a clone is reported for some rows only, either as once, few or many, or as a class for expanded clones.

>-|12|TRBJ1-4|TRBV2|-
CASKDGNEKLFF
TGTGCCAGCAAGGACGGGAATGAAAAACTGTTTTTT
>-|12|TRBJ1-1|TRBV6-5|-
CATSQGHTEAFF
TGTGCCACCTCACAAGGGCACACTGAAGCTTTCTTT
>TRBD1|12|TRBJ2-7|TRBV2|few
CASSGQGYEQYF
TGTGCCAGCAGCGGACAGGGTTACGAGCAGTACTTC
>-|13|TRBJ2-6|TRBV5-4|-
CASAGRVANVLTF
TGTGCCAGTGCGGGCAGGGTGGCCAACGTCCTGACTTTC
>TRBD1|16|TRBJ1-6|TRBV25-1|few
CASSDRGLGYNSPLHF
TGTGCCAGCAGTGACAGGGGGCTTGGCTATAATTCACCCCTCCACTTT
>-|13|TRBJ1-5|TRBV14|few
CASSQSGIEPQHF
TGTGCCAGCAGCCAGAGCGGAATCGAGCCCCAGCATTTT
>-|19|TRBJ2-6|TRBV9|few
CASSVASTGRLSGANVLTF
TGTGCCAGCAGCGTAGCTTCGACGGGACGCCTCTCTGGGGCCAACGTCCTGACTTTC
>TRBD1|16|TRBJ2-2|TRBV19|few
CASSNRQGLNTGELFF
TGTGCCAGTAGTAACCGACAGGGGTTGAACACCGGGGAGCTGTTTTTT
>-|13|TRBJ1-3|TRBV29-1|few
CSAGTVSGNTIYF
TGCAGCGCAGGGACGGTCTCTGGAAACACCATATATTTT
>TRBD2|14|TRBJ2-3|TRBV25-1|-
CASRDRRGGFTQYF
TGTGCCAGCAGAGACCGGCGGGGGGGATTTACGCAGTATTTT
>TRBD1|16|TRBJ2-3|TRBV6-6|few
CASSRHRDRDQDTQYF
TGTGCCAGCAGTCGTCACCGGGACAGAGACCAGGATACGCAGTATTTT
>-|12|TRBJ2-5|TRBV18|few
CASSPAQETQYF
TGTGCCAGCTCACCGGCGCAAGAGACCCAGTACTTC
>-|13|TRBJ1-6|TRBV28|few
CASSFRRDSPLHF
TGTGCCAGCAGTTTCCGGAGGGATTCACCCCTCCACTTT
>TRBD1|15|TRBJ2-7|TRBV15|few
CATSRDQGTGREQYF
TGTGCCACCAGCAGAGATCAGGGGACAGGGCGGGAGCAGTACTTC
>TRBD1|15|TRBJ2-5|TRBV7-6|-
CASSRGTGGQETQYF
TGTGCCAGCAGCCGAGGGACAGGGGGTCAAGAGACCCAGTACTTC
>-|16|TRBJ2-3|TRBV9|-
CASSPNAGHGTDTQYF
TGTGCCAGCAGCCCAAACGCTGGACACGGCACAGATACGCAGTATTTT
>-|14|TRBJ2-7|TRBV28|few
CASTHTEGAGEQYF
TGTGCCAGCACCCACACGGAGGGGGCTGGCGAGCAGTACTTC
>TRBD2|15|TRBJ2-3|TRBV30|few
CAWTRGDPDTDTQYF
TGTGCCTGGACGCGGGGGGATCCTGACACAGATACGCAGTATTTT
>-|13|TRBJ2-6|TRBV18|few
CASSPTGANVLTF
TGTGCCAGCTCACCGACTGGGGCCAACGTCCTGACTTTC
>-|13|TRBJ2-6|TRBV19|-
CASILSGANVLTF
TGTGCCAGTATCCTCTCTGGGGCCAACGTCCTGACTTTC
>-|11|TRBJ2-1|TRBV7-9|-
CASSPRWDLFF
TGTGCCAGCAGCCCCCGGTGGGACTTGTTCTTC
>-|15|TRBJ1-6|TRBV12-5|few
CASGLDQGYNSPLHF
TGTGCTAGTGGTTTGGATCAGGGGTATAATTCACCCCTCCACTTT
>-|12|TRBJ2-3|TRBV6-1|-
CASRPSTDTQYF
TGTGCCAGCAGACCGAGCACAGATACGCAGTATTTT
>TRBD1|15|TRBJ1-6|TRBV7-9|-
CASSLGDRGASPLHF
TGTGCCAGCAGCTTAGGGGACAGGGGCGCTTCACCCCTCCACTTT
>-|15|TRBJ2-4|TRBV27|-
CASSLVGGAKNIQYF
TGTGCCAGCAGTTTAGTCGGGGGAGCCAAAAACATTCAGTACTTC
>-|14|TRBJ2-3|TRBV6-5|few
CASSYSASGDTQYF
TGTGCCAGCAGTTACTCGGCCAGCGGGGATACGCAGTATTTT
>-|13|TRBJ2-7|TRBV10-1|few
CASSEPQGYEQYF
TGCGCCAGCAGTGAACCTCAGGGCTACGAGCAGTACTTC
>-|14|TRBJ1-5|TRBV7-9|-
CASSLGGGNQPQHF
TGTGCCAGCAGCTTAGGGGGGGGCAATCAGCCCCAGCATTTT
>-|15|TRBJ2-5|TRBV6-6|few
CASSKRGGLQETQYF
TGTGCCAGCAGTAAACGCGGGGGCCTCCAAGAGACCCAGTACTTC
>-|14|TRBJ2-6|TRBV29-1|-
CSVETISGANVLTF
TGCAGCGTTGAAACAATTAGTGGGGCCAACGTCCTGACTTTC
>TRBD2|19|TRBJ2-6|TRBV4-3|-
CASSQSFPGLASGANVLTF
TGCGCCAGCAGCCAAAGCTTTCCGGGACTAGCCAGTGGGGCCAACGTCCTGACTTTC
>-|14|TRBJ1-5|TRBV19|-
CASRQVPGSQPQHF
TGTGCCAGTAGACAGGTTCCCGGGAGTCAGCCCCAGCATTTT
>TRBD2|16|TRBJ2-3|TRBV7-9|-
CASSPTRDYRTDTQYF
TGTGCCAGCAGCCCCACCCGGGACTACCGCACAGATACGCAGTATTTT
>-|13|TRBJ1-2|TRBV7-9|few
CASSLPLPHGYTF
TGTGCCAGCAGCTTACCACTACCTCATGGCTACACCTTC
>TRBD1|15|TRBJ1-2|TRBV9|few
CASSVGLSGGYGYTF
TGTGCCAGCAGCGTGGGTTTATCAGGGGGGTATGGCTACACCTTC
>-|15|TRBJ2-2|TRBV25-1|-
CASSVQGSNTGELFF
TGTGCCAGCAGTGTACAGGGATCGAACACCGGGGAGCTGTTTTTT
>-|12|TRBJ1-1|TRBV6-6|-
CASSRMGTEAFF
TGTGCCAGCAGTCGCATGGGGACTGAAGCTTTCTTT
>TRBD1|15|TRBJ2-7|TRBV6-5|-
CASSPGQGASYEQYF
TGTGCCAGCAGTCCCGGACAGGGGGCAAGCTACGAGCAGTACTTC
>TRBD2|18|TRBJ2-1|TRBV25-1|few
CASSVTGTSGFSYNEQFF
TGTGCCAGCAGTGTAACCGGGACTAGCGGATTCTCCTACAATGAGCAGTTCTTC
>-|14|TRBJ2-5|TRBV6-1|-
CASNLNRAVETQYF
TGTGCCAGCAACCTAAACAGGGCGGTGGAGACCCAGTACTTC
>-|15|TRBJ2-5|TRBV9|-
CASSVIGIPEETQYF
TGTGCCAGCAGCGTAATAGGCATCCCGGAAGAGACCCAGTACTTC
>-|17|TRBJ1-5|TRBV4-1|few
CASSRLGSRVSNQPQHF
TGCGCCAGCAGCCGCTTAGGGAGCAGAGTTAGCAATCAGCCCCAGCATTTT
>-|18|TRBJ2-4|TRBV7-2|few
CASSKVTGRATGKNIQYF
TGTGCCAGCAGCAAAGTAACGGGACGGGCGACGGGCAAAAACATTCAGTACTTC
>-|11|TRBJ2-5|TRBV7-2|-
CASSFRETQYF
TGTGCCAGCAGCTTCCGGGAGACCCAGTACTTC
>-|14|TRBJ1-1|TRBV18|-
CASSPYDKNTEAFF
TGTGCCAGCTCACCGTACGACAAGAACACTGAAGCTTTCTTT
>TRBD1|15|TRBJ2-2|TRBV6-5|-
CASSRDRANTGELFF
TGTGCCAGCAGTCGGGACAGAGCGAACACCGGGGAGCTGTTTTTT
>-|12|TRBJ1-2|TRBV30|-
CAWSEVNYGYTF
TGTGCCTGGAGTGAAGTTAACTATGGCTACACCTTC
>TRBD2|14|TRBJ2-1|TRBV7-2|-
CASSFSGTNNEQFF
TGTGCCAGCAGCTTTAGCGGGACTAACAATGAGCAGTTCTTC
>-|15|TRBJ1-2|TRBV4-2|-
CASSQAGQDNYGYTF
TGTGCCAGCAGCCAAGCCGGGCAAGACAACTATGGCTACACCTTC
>TRBD1|12|TRBJ2-3|TRBV7-2|-
CASSPTGYTQYF
TGTGCCAGCAGCCCGACAGGGTATACGCAGTATTTT
>-|14|TRBJ2-3|TRBV6-5|-
CASSPPGLIDTQYF
TGTGCCAGCAGCCCCCCTGGGTTAATTGATACGCAGTATTTT
>-|14|TRBJ2-5|TRBV6-1|few
CASSEADLLETQYF
TGTGCCAGCAGTGAAGCTGACTTGTTGGAGACCCAGTACTTC
>-|11|TRBJ1-6|TRBV20-1|-
CSAKGFSPLHF
TGCAGTGCTAAGGGGTTCTCACCCCTCCACTTT
>-|14|TRBJ1-2|TRBV5-6|few
CASSFHGEDYGYTF
TGTGCCAGCAGCTTTCACGGGGAGGACTATGGCTACACCTTC
>-|16|TRBJ1-4|TRBV27|few
CASSLDGAGRLEKLFF
TGTGCCAGCAGTTTAGATGGGGCCGGACGTTTAGAAAAACTGTTTTTT
>-|12|TRBJ1-5|TRBV7-2|few
CASSLGRQPQHF
TGTGCCAGCAGCTTAGGGAGACAGCCCCAGCATTTT
>-|11|TRBJ2-7|TRBV5-4|-
CASSLQGEQYF
TGTGCCAGCAGCTTGCAGGGGGAGCAGTACTTC